These T cell receptor beta chains were read from a single sample in a study of blood T cell repertoires in COVID-19. Clones were sequenced by immunoSEQ multiplex PCR, and TCRdb holds only the in-frame ones, with some missing. The sample lists 250,000 to 350,000 clones, approximately 84% occurring once. The specimen was peripheral blood. The receptors were gathered from a human donor with COVID-19, enrolled during active disease. The donor label of this sample is uncertain. The CDR3 runs from the conserved cysteine through the conserved F or W. Each record gives: J gene, V gene, CDR3 protein.

J gene: TRBJ2-1
V gene: TRBV5-5
CDR3 protein: CASSFQVGSYNEQFF

J gene: TRBJ2-1
V gene: TRBV7-3
CDR3 protein: CASSSGGGRAKNNEQFF

J gene: TRBJ2-1
V gene: TRBV7-3
CDR3 protein: CASSLTRDRLNSYNEQFF

J gene: TRBJ1-2
V gene: TRBV12-3/TRBV12-4
CDR3 protein: CASSLGTGHGYTF

J gene: TRBJ2-2
V gene: TRBV6-6
CDR3 protein: CASSRLAGVHTGELFF

J gene: TRBJ2-1
V gene: TRBV20-1
CDR3 protein: CSARDSREQFF

J gene: TRBJ1-1
V gene: TRBV10-1
CDR3 protein: CASSESRTTGAFF

J gene: TRBJ2-2
V gene: TRBV11-3
CDR3 protein: CASSLDTRGGELFF

J gene: TRBJ2-3
V gene: TRBV2
CDR3 protein: CASSPPGWLPTDTQYF

J gene: TRBJ2-7
V gene: TRBV6-5
CDR3 protein: CASSIRDTRPYEQYF

J gene: TRBJ1-2
V gene: TRBV10-3
CDR3 protein: CATRETERMISNYGYTF

J gene: TRBJ2-1
V gene: TRBV5-5
CDR3 protein: CASSLESAGPWNEQFF

J gene: TRBJ2-1
V gene: TRBV3-1/TRBV3-2
CDR3 protein: CASSQERGHGNEQFF

J gene: TRBJ1-2
V gene: TRBV6-5
CDR3 protein: CASRGTGGHGYTF

J gene: TRBJ1-1
V gene: TRBV28
CDR3 protein: CASSFVREDTEAFF

J gene: TRBJ2-3
V gene: TRBV5-1
CDR3 protein: CASSLVTESTDTQYF

J gene: TRBJ2-2
V gene: TRBV5-4
CDR3 protein: CASSPGQTNTGELFF

J gene: TRBJ1-5
V gene: TRBV9
CDR3 protein: CASSVDGDRDQPQHF

J gene: TRBJ1-2
V gene: TRBV6-5
CDR3 protein: CASTQDRGDGYTF

J gene: TRBJ2-1
V gene: TRBV7-2
CDR3 protein: CASSFTSGMVDEQFF

J gene: TRBJ2-1
V gene: TRBV27
CDR3 protein: CASRQRESTASEQFF

J gene: TRBJ2-1
V gene: TRBV9
CDR3 protein: CASSPKGGLVNEQFF

J gene: TRBJ2-2
V gene: TRBV6-5
CDR3 protein: CASSYLSSGNTGELFF

J gene: TRBJ2-7
V gene: TRBV28
CDR3 protein: CASSLAVLRGRADEQYF

J gene: TRBJ1-6
V gene: TRBV6-5
CDR3 protein: CALQTGYTPLHF

J gene: TRBJ2-7
V gene: TRBV11-3
CDR3 protein: CASSRGLAREEQYF

J gene: TRBJ2-7
V gene: TRBV5-1
CDR3 protein: CASSFSVGGDSPYEQYF

J gene: TRBJ2-5
V gene: TRBV27
CDR3 protein: CASSLSGASGQETQYF

J gene: TRBJ1-1
V gene: TRBV24-1
CDR3 protein: CATSDTKTGDTEAFF

J gene: TRBJ1-4
V gene: TRBV4-1
CDR3 protein: CASSQVGRREKLFF

J gene: TRBJ2-1
V gene: TRBV5-1
CDR3 protein: CASSLAGAGSYNEQFF

J gene: TRBJ1-2
V gene: TRBV27
CDR3 protein: CASSPRQGANGYTF

J gene: TRBJ2-5
V gene: TRBV28
CDR3 protein: CASRPAGVPQETQYF

J gene: TRBJ1-6
V gene: TRBV28
CDR3 protein: CASRENNSPLHF

J gene: TRBJ1-3
V gene: TRBV9
CDR3 protein: CASTRGPRNTIYF

J gene: TRBJ1-1
V gene: TRBV30
CDR3 protein: CAWLNRGNTEAFF

J gene: TRBJ1-4
V gene: TRBV11-2
CDR3 protein: CASSPPATNEKLFF

J gene: TRBJ1-4
V gene: TRBV28
CDR3 protein: CASSYGGASEKLFF

J gene: TRBJ2-2
V gene: TRBV5-1
CDR3 protein: CASSTGTGRAGELFF

J gene: TRBJ1-5
V gene: TRBV10-3
CDR3 protein: CAISEEGTGPRWPQHF

J gene: TRBJ2-7
V gene: TRBV28
CDR3 protein: CASSLPLGAGRREQYF

J gene: TRBJ1-4
V gene: TRBV18
CDR3 protein: CASSRAGLATNEKLFF

J gene: TRBJ2-3
V gene: TRBV10-3
CDR3 protein: CAISAEDPRLGDTQYF

J gene: TRBJ2-7
V gene: TRBV29-1
CDR3 protein: CSVRDRGREQYF

J gene: TRBJ2-7
V gene: TRBV3-1/TRBV3-2
CDR3 protein: CASSQPGGYEQYF

J gene: TRBJ1-1
V gene: TRBV20-1
CDR3 protein: CSGGQNTEAFF